This TCR beta chain was obtained from a study of shared clonotypes between healthy human individuals (dated by TCRdb to the early 2020s). Concerning the study at large: A few men and two women, aged 18 to 49 years, made up the cohort. Leukapheresis yielded between about 0.94 and 10 billion PBMCs per donor. Blood TCR repertoires of 5 or 6 healthy adults were deeply sequenced to estimate repertoire size and the extent of clonotype sharing between individuals. Libraries were prepared and TCR repertoires were sequenced by different laboratories using diverse techniques, in order to increase sequencing depth and limit assay-specific biases. For each donor, CD4 naive and CD4 memory were each given three plates, CD8 naive was given two plates, and CD8 memory was given one plate. On the study overall, not on this receptor specifically: Because the study included only a small number of donors, the genetic and exposure-history diversity represented was limited. Pairwise subsampling indicated that sequencing depth was expected to affect the degree of clonotype sharing among donors. When several donors were compared, the shared fraction of clonotypes was about 5% for naive CD4, over 3% for naive CD8, 2% to 2.5% for memory CD4, and less than 0.45% for memory CD8. Rarefaction of sorted-subset datasets indicated incomplete sequencing despite the large sequencing depth. Sampling was restricted to blood, and TCR repertoires in tissues likely differ from the TCR repertoires found in blood. Naive subsets generally had larger estimated clonotype richness than memory subsets did. Higher generation probabilities were observed for clonotypes shared by all four sorted-subset donors than for non-shared clonotypes.

Donors were healthy HIV-negative adults with no recently reported acute infections or vaccinations. Only Caucasian adults living in Nashville, Tennessee, USA were represented among the donors. Magnetic negative selection was used to enrich CD4+ T cells, after which naive cells were positively selected on CD45RA and the negative fraction became the memory subset. Blood was obtained by leukapheresis, after which PBMCs were separated by Ficoll-Histopaque density gradient centrifugation and cryopreserved in liquid nitrogen vapor phase. Purity and quantity of every magnetically sorted T cell population were checked by analytical flow cytometry. From each sorted fraction, genomic DNA was isolated and quantified by UV absorbance on a Nanodrop 2000c. Turning to this clone: Its antigen has not been determined. Per-base qualities were not stored, and no clone one base away is much larger.

TCR CDR3 regions were amplified from genomic DNA by multiplex PCR using the deep immunoSEQ assay. Genomic DNA extracted from each cell subset was distributed evenly over all wells of several immunoSEQ 96-well plates, and each plate served as one replicate. Each replicate PCR for sorted subsets received around 0.2 ug genomic DNA, equal to about 30,000 T cell genomes. The purified libraries were quantified using a Qubit 3.0 fluorometer, sized with a Bioanalyzer 2100, and then quantified again using the KAPA Library Quantification kit. Every immunoSEQ 96-well plate was sequenced on a separate single-read 150-cycle Illumina NextSeq 550 flow cell. The paper's processing steps were these. Because the immunoSEQ output included only junctional sequences and no quality scores, the filtering could not be the same as the filtering used for full-length reads. To assign V/J genes and CDR3, sequences were annotated against IMGT germline references using PyIR, a Python wrapper for IgBLAST v1.9. Reads were removed for weak V/J assignments (E-value above 1e-6), missing CDR3, stop codons, out-of-frame junctions, or ambiguous translated residues. A V3J clonotype was defined by an identical inferred V gene, J gene, and CDR3 amino acid sequence. Percentage overlap between repertoires was computed as shared unique clonotypes divided by the size of the smaller repertoire. Richness of each repertoire was evaluated using RTK rarefaction, the Chao1 estimator, and Recon v2.1 estimates of unobserved clonotypes. Generation probabilities for all TCRbeta clonotypes obtained by the gDNA method from several donors were computed using OLGA. Imported from immuneACCESS, the table was reduced by TCRdb to in-frame sequences with V and J called. These copies leave out some clones; in studies compared against another copy, an unresolved V gene accounts for under half, and the cause of the remainder is not known. From that table come the V and J calls and clone size; the DNA was used to work out D and trimming. Recorded for this sample are about 2.4 million clones; over 85% of them occurred a single time. Of the sample, 0.36% falls within the top ten clones.

The specimen was naive CD4+ T cells from PBMCs. Taken with the paper, the label for cell subset or site translates to: CD45RA+ positively selected. This TCR was recovered from a man between 18 and 29 years old in good health. Some clones in this sample may be carry-over from other donors' samples.

The DNA sequence reads TGTGCCAGCAGCACAAGCCCTCCGGGTCAGGTCCTATCGGAGGATTCACCCCTCCACTTT. This codes for CASSTSPPGQVLSEDSPLHF. The sequence links TRBV5-4 to TRBJ1-6, with the D segment identity uncertain. Deletion took 4 bases off V and 8 bases off J, with a span of 31 bases between the germline ends. The cysteine opens and the phenylalanine closes a CDR3 of 20 amino acids. Only the CDR3 portion is preserved as DNA: 60 bases, with reading frame beginning at the first base. CDR1 is given as SGHNT and CDR2 as YYREEE, both from the germline V gene (reference sequence). With all but the CDR3 taken from the reference TRBV5-4 and TRBJ1-6 genes, the full variable domain is: ETGVTQSPTHLIKTRGQQVTLRCSSQSGHNTVSWYQQALGQGPQFIFQYYREEENGRGNFPPRFSGLQFPNYSSELNVNALELDDSALYLCASSTSPPGQVLSEDSPLHFGNGTRLTVT.